Listed below are T cell receptor beta chains from one sample, sequenced in a study of control samples from healthy donors and cancer patients. The assay was immunoSEQ multiplex PCR, and TCRdb's table has in-frame clones only and misses some. The profile covers approximately 19,000 clones, with 80% to 85% appearing a single time and 29% taken by the ten largest. Sequencing was performed on PBMCs. The receptors here all came from a woman in her seventies with lung cancer. The CDR3 runs from the conserved cysteine through the conserved F or W.

TRBV19	CATSGSLREKLFF
TRBV21-1	CASSKLAPGPGKFGNTIYF
TRBV6-5	CASTLARNYGYTF
TRBV4-3	CASSQEASGTTDTQYF
TRBV2	CASSGLAERSGDEQYF
TRBV5-3	CARSLASGCARRSAYEQYF
TRBV4-3	CASSQEGQAAKQYF
TRBV5-1	CASSLLLGAYGYTF
TRBV9	CASSVTGTQFYEQYF
TRBV7-3	CASSPWGTSISAFF
TRBV7-9	CASSRTGLTPNEKLFF